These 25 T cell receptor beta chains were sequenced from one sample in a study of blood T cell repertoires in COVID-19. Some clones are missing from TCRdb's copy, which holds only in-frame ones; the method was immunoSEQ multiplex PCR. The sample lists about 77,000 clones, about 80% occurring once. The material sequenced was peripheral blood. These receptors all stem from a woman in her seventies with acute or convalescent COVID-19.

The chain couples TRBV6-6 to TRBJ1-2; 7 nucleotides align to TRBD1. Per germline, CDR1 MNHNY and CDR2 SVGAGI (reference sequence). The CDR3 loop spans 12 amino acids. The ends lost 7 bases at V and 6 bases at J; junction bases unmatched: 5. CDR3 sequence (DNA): TGTGCCAGCATGACGACAGGGAATGGCTACACCTTC. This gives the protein CASMTTGNGYTF.

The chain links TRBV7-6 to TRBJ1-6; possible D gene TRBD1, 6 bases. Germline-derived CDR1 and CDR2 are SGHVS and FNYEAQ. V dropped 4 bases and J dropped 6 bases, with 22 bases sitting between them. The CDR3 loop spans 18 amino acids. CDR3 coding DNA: TGTGCCAGCAGCTCTACCCCCCCGGAACAGGGTCTTAATTCACCCCTCCACTTT. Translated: CASSSTPPEQGLNSPLHF.

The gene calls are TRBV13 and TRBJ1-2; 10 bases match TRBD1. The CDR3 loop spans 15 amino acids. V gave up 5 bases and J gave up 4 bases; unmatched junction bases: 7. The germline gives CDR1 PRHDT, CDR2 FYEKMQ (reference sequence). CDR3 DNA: TGTGCCAGCAGCCCTCGACAGGGGGCCTCCTATGGCTACACCTTC. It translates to CASSPRQGASYGYTF.

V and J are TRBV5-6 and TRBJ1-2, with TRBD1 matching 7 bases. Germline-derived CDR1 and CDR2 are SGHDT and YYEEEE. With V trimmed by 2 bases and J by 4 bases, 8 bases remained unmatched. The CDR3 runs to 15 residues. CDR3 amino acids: CASSFRSAGGYGYTF. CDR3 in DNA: TGTGCCAGCAGCTTTCGATCGGCAGGGGGCTATGGCTACACCTTC.

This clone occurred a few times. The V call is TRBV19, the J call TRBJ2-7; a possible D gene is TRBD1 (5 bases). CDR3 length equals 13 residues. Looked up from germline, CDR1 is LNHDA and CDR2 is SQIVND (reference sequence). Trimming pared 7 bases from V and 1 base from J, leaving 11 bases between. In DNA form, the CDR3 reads TGTGCCAGTAACCCGCCAGGGTCCTACGAGCAGTACTTC. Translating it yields CASNPPGSYEQYF.

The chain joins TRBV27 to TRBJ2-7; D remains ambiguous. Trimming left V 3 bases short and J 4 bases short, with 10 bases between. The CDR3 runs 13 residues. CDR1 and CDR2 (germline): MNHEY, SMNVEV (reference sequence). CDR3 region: CASSLNSKYEQYF. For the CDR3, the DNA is TGTGCCAGCAGTTTGAACAGTAAATACGAGCAGTACTTC.

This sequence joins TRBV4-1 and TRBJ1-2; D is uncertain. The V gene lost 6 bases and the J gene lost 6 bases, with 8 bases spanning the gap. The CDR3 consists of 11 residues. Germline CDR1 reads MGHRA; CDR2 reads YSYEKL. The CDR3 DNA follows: TGCGCCAGCAGTTCGTCTCATGGCTACACCTTC. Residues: CASSSSHGYTF.

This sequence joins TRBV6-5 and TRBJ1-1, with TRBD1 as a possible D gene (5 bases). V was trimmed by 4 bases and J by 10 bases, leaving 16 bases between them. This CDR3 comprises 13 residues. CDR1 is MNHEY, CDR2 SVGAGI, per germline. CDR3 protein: CASSFTGEGIAFF. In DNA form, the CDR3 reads TGTGCCAGCAGTTTTACGGGGGAGGGGATAGCTTTCTTT.

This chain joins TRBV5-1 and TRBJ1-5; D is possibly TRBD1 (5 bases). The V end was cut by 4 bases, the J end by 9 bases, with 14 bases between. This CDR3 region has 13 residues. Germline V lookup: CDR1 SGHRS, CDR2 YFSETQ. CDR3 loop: CASSPQGKGPQHF. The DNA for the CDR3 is TGCGCCAGCAGCCCCCAGGGAAAGGGGCCCCAGCATTTT.

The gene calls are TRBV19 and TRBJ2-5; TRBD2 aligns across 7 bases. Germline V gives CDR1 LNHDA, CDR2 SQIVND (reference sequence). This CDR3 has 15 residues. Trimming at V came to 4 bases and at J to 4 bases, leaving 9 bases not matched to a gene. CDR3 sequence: CASSTVREEGETQYF. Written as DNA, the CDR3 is TGTGCCAGTAGTACGGTTCGGGAGGAAGGAGAGACCCAGTACTTC.

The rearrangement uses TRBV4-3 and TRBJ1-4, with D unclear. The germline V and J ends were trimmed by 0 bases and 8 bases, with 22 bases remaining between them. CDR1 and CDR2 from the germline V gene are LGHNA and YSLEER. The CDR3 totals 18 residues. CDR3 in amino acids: CASSQDRYEVTEGEKLFF. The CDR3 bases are TGCGCCAGCAGCCAAGATCGATACGAGGTGACGGAAGGCGAAAAACTGTTTTTT.

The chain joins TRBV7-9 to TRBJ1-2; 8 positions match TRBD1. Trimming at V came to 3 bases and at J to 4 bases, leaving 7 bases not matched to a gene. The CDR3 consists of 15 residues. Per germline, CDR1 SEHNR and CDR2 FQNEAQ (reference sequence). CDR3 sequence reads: CASSLTRTGIYGYTF. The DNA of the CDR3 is TGTGCCAGCAGCTTGACCCGGACAGGGATCTATGGCTACACCTTC.

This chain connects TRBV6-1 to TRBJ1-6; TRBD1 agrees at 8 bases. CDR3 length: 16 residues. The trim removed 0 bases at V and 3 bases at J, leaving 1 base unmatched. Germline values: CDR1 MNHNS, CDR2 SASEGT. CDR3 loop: CASSEAGTGYNSPLHF. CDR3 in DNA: TGTGCCAGCAGTGAAGCAGGGACAGGCTATAATTCACCCCTCCACTTT.

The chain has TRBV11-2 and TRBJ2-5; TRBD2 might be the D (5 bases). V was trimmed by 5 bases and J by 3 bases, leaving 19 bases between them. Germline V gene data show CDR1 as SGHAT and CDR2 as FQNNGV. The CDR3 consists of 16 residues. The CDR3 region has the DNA TGTGCCAGCAGCCGACTACTATCGTCGGGAAAAGAGACCCAGTACTTC. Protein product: CASSRLLSSGKETQYF.

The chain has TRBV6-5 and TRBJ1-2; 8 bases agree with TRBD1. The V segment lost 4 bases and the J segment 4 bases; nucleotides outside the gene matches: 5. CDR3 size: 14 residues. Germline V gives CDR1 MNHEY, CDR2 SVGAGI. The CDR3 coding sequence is TGTGCCAGCAGTTCCCCAGGGGGCGTCTATGGCTACACCTTC. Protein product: CASSSPGGVYGYTF.

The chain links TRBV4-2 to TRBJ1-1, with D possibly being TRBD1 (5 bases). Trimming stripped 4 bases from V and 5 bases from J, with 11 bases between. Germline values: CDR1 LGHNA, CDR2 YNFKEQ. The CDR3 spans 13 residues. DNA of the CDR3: TGTGCCAGCAGCCGGGGGGGGGAGACTGAAGCTTTCTTT. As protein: CASSRGGETEAFF.

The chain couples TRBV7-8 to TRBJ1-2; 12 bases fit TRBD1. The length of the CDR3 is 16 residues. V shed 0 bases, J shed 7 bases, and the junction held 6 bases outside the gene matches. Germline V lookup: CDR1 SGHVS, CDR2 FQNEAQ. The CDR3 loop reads CASSLAWGTGGSGYTF. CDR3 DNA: TGTGCCAGCAGCTTAGCTTGGGGGACAGGGGGCTCTGGCTACACCTTC.

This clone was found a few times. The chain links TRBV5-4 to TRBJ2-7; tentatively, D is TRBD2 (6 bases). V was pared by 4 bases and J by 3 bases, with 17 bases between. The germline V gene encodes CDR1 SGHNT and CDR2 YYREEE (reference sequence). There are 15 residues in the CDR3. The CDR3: CASSLNPGVSYEQYF. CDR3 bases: TGTGCCAGCAGCCTAAACCCGGGGGTAAGCTACGAGCAGTACTTC.

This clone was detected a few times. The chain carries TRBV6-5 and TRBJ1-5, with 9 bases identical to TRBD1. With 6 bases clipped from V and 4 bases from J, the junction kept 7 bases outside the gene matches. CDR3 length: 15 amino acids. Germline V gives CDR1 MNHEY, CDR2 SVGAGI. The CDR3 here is CASRRQGEPNQPQHF. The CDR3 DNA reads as TGTGCCAGCAGAAGACAGGGGGAACCAAATCAGCCCCAGCATTTT.

CDR3 in amino acids: CASSIGGSGYTF. As DNA, the CDR3 is TGTGCCAGTAGTATAGGTGGCTCAGGCTACACCTTC. The chain couples TRBV19 to TRBJ1-2; unclear D gene. This CDR3 region has 12 residues. Germline V lookup: CDR1 LNHDA, CDR2 SQIVND (reference sequence). Trimming removed 1 base at V and 8 bases at J, with 8 bases between.

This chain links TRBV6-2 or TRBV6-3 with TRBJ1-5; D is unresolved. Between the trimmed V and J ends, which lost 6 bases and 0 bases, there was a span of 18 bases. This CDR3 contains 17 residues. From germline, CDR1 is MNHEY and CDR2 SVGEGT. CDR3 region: CASSLTASVYSNQPQHF. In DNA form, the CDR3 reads TGTGCCAGCAGCCTAACTGCCAGCGTATATAGCAATCAGCCCCAGCATTTT.

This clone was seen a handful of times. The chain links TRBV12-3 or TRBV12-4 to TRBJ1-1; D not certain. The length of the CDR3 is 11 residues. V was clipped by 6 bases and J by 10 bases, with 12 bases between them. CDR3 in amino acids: CASSGLRRAFF. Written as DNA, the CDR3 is TGTGCCAGCAGCGGACTTAGGCGAGCTTTCTTT.

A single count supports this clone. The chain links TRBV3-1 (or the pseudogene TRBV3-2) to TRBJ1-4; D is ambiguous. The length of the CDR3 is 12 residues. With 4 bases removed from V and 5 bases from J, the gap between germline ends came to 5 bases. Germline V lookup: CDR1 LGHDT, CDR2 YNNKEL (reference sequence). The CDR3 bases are TGTGCCAGCAGCCTCGTAAATGAAAAACTGTTTTTT. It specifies CASSLVNEKLFF.

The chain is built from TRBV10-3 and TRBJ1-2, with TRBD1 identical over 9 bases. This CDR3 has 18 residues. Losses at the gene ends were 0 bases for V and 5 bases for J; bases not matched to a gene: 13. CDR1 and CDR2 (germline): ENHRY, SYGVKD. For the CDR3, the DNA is TGTGCCATCAGTGAGTCGACTCGAAACAGGGGGCGCTGGTATGGCTACACCTTC. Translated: CAISESTRNRGRWYGYTF.

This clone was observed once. CDR3 sequence reads: CASSAGQPNTGELFF. Here the CDR3 DNA reads TGTGCCAGCAGCGCGGGACAGCCCAACACCGGGGAGCTGTTTTTT. V gene TRBV6-5 combines with J gene TRBJ2-2; tentatively, D is TRBD1 (7 bases). Deletions cut 6 bases from V and 2 bases from J, with 13 bases between. There are 15 residues in the CDR3. Germline V gene lookup returns CDR1 MNHEY and CDR2 SVGAGI.